The rows below give T cell receptor beta chains drawn from one sample of a study of blood T cells in healthy people across ages. TCRdb redid the calling of the 5' RACE reads with MiXCR, one entry per CDR3 protein. Among roughly 570,000 distinct CDR3 sequences listed, 27% were seen once. The sequenced material came from blood. Receptors originate from an older woman in good health. The conserved cysteine and the conserved F or W are not part of the CDR3 here. D genes are given only for firm matches.

NA	TRBV7-2	TRBJ1-1	ASSVEGLVNTEAF
TRBD2	TRBV6-1	TRBJ2-5	ASSEGTSGSGEQY
TRBD1	TRBV11-2	TRBJ2-5	ASSLTGTVGEQY
NA	TRBV20-1	TRBJ1-6	SAIRVINSPLH
NA	TRBV5-1	TRBJ1-2	ASSAGPRDPYGCT
TRBD1	TRBV12-3/TRBV12-4	TRBJ1-2	ASSPRDREYNGYT
TRBD2	TRBV3-1	TRBJ2-1	ASSQGGGAGEQF
NA	TRBV12-3/TRBV12-4	TRBJ2-2	ASSEKRGALSPGELF
NA	TRBV20-1	TRBJ2-7	SARDWVTGFEQY
NA	TRBV6-1	TRBJ2-7	ASSEGGRYEQY
NA	TRBV7-2	TRBJ1-2	ASSSLFTGDGYT
NA	TRBV4-2	TRBJ1-4	ASSQTDVNEKLF
NA	TRBV7-2	TRBJ2-3	ASSPDGGWRGTDTQY
NA	TRBV2	TRBJ2-7	ASSGAGYEQY
TRBD1	TRBV5-1	TRBJ1-6	ASSLTGGNSPLH
TRBD2	TRBV20-1	TRBJ2-5	SATGLAGGETQY
TRBD1	TRBV10-3	TRBJ2-1	AISPGNRGNYNEQF
TRBD2	TRBV7-6	TRBJ2-1	ASSQRLAESEHNEQF
TRBD1	TRBV12-3/TRBV12-4	TRBJ2-7	ASSSGQGAGEQY
NA	TRBV28	TRBJ2-1	ASSSGLRTVPF
NA	TRBV27	TRBJ2-5	ASGAIQGETQY
NA	TRBV7-2	TRBJ1-2	ASSLTGFLYGYT
NA	TRBV2	TRBJ2-3	ASSDRSFTDTQY
TRBD2	TRBV6-5	TRBJ2-5	ASRRSLAEETQY
NA	TRBV10-3	TRBJ1-1	AIRRDPGGTEAF
NA	TRBV6-1	TRBJ2-7	ASSERDYEQY
NA	TRBV20-1	TRBJ2-5	SARLGPGQETQY
TRBD1	TRBV7-9	TRBJ1-1	ASSPLTGREAF
TRBD1	TRBV5-1	TRBJ1-1	ASSLGQGAMVTEAF
NA	TRBV11-1	TRBJ2-3	ASSLGGSHADTQY
NA	TRBV27	TRBJ2-6	ASRDLQGTGANVLT
NA	TRBV20-1	TRBJ1-3	SASGGDAIY
TRBD1	TRBV20-1	NA	SARPGQGNNEQY
TRBD2	TRBV4-2	TRBJ2-1	ASSQDLGTSLRDEQF
NA	TRBV5-1	TRBJ2-7	ASSLGSFNYEQY
NA	TRBV6-4	TRBJ2-7	ASSEGGSYEQY
TRBD1	TRBV2	TRBJ1-2	ASRAGQIGPT
TRBD1	TRBV12-3/TRBV12-4	TRBJ1-2	ASRKQGRHGYT
NA	TRBV12-3/TRBV12-4	TRBJ1-4	ASSQTGKLF
TRBD1	TRBV7-2	TRBJ1-3	ASSPRQGGNTIY
NA	TRBV11-3	TRBJ1-3	ASSLIPGSSGNTIY
NA	TRBV7-2	TRBJ1-2	ASSLALADYGYT
NA	TRBV27	TRBJ2-5	ASTPKVGQHLY
TRBD1	TRBV29-1	TRBJ1-4	SGGDRGNEKLF
TRBD2	TRBV25-1	TRBJ2-5	ASSPGDYLTETQY
TRBD2	TRBV27	TRBJ2-1	ASSNPGLAGAYNEQF
TRBD1	TRBV27	TRBJ2-7	ASSWTGGEQY
TRBD1	TRBV28	TRBJ1-3	ASSPPGQISGNTIY
TRBD2	TRBV20-1	TRBJ2-1	SARWLAGAPEHEQF
NA	TRBV5-1	TRBJ1-4	ASSGGLRVEKLF
NA	TRBV20-1	TRBJ1-4	SARRGVYEKLF
NA	TRBV7-2	NA	ASSLAGQKTYEQY
NA	TRBV20-1	TRBJ2-7	SARGGQSYEQY
NA	TRBV3-1	TRBJ2-6	ASSQDGTSGANVLT
NA	TRBV7-8	TRBJ1-2	ASSLTTNYPNYGYT
NA	TRBV20-1	TRBJ2-2	SARKDQNTGELF